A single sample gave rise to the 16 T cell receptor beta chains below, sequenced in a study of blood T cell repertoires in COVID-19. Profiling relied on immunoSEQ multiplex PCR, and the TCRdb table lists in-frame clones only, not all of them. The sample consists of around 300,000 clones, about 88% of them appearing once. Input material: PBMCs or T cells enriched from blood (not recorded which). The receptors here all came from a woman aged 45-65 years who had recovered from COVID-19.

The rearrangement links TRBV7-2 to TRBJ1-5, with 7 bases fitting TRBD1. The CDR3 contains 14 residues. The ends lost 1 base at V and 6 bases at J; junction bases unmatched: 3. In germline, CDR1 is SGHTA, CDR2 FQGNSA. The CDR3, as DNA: TGTGCCAGCAGCTTAGGAGGGGGCAGTCAGCCCCAGCATTTT. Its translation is CASSLGGGSQPQHF.

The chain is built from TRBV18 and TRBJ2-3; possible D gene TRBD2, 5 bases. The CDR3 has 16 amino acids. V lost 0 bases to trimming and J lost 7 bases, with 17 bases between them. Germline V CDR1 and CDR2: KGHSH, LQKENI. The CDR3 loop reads CASSPPILRATNTQYF. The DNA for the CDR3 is TGTGCCAGCTCACCACCGATATTGAGGGCGACAAATACGCAGTATTTT.

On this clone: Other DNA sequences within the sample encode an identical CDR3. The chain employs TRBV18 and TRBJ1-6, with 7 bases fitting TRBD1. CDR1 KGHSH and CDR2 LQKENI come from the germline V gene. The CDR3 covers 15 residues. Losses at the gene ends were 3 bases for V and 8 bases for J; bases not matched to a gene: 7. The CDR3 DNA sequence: TGTGCCAGCTCACCTCCCGGACAGGCCGATTCACCCCTCCACTTT. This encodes CASSPPGQADSPLHF.

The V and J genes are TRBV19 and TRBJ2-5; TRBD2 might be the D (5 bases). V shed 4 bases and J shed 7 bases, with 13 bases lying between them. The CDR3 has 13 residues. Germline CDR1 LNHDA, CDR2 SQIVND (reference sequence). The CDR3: CASSTNAEGTQYF. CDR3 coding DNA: TGTGCCAGTAGTACGAATGCCGAGGGGACCCAGTACTTC.

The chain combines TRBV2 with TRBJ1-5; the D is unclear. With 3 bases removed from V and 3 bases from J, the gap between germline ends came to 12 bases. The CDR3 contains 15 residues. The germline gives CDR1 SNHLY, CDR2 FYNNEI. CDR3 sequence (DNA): TGTGCCAGCAGTGACCGCGGGGAATTCAATCAGCCCCAGCATTTT. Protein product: CASSDRGEFNQPQHF.

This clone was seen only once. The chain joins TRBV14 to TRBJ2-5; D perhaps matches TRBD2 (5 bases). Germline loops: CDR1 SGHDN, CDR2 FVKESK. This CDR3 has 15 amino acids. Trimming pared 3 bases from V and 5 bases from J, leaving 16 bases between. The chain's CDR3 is CASSHVTRGFETQYF. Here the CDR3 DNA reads TGTGCCAGCAGCCACGTAACCCGGGGTTTCGAGACCCAGTACTTC.

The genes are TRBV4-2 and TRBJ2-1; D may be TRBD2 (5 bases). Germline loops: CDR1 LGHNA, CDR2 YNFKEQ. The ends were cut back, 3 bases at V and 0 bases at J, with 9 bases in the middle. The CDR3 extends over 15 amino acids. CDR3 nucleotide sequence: TGTGCCAGCAGCCAGGGCGGAGGCTCCTACAATGAGCAGTTCTTC. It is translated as CASSQGGGSYNEQFF.

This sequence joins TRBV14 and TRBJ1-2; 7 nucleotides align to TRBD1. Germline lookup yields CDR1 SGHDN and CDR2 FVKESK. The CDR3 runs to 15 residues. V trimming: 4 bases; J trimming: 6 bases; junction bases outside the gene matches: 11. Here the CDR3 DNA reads TGTGCCAGCAGCCTCTTCGAGACAGGGCGAAATGGCTACACCTTC. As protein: CASSLFETGRNGYTF.

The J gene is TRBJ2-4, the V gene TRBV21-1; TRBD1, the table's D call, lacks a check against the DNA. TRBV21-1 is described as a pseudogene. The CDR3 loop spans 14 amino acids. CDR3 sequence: CASSKGQLKNIQYF. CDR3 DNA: TGTGCCAGCAGCAAAGGACAGCTGAAAAACATTCAGTACTTC.

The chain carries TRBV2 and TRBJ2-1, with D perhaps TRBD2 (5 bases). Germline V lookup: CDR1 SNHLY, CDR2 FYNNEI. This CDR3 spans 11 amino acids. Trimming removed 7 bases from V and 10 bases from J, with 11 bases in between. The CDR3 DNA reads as TGTGCCAGCATCCCGGGGAGAGAGCAGTTCTTC. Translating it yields CASIPGREQFF.

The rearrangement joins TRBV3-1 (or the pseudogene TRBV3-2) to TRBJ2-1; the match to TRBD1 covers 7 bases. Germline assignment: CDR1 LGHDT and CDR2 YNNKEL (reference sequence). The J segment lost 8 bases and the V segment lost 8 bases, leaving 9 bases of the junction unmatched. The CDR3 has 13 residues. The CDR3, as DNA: TGTGCCAGCGGACCGACAGGGTTGGATGAGCAGTTCTTC. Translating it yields CASGPTGLDEQFF.

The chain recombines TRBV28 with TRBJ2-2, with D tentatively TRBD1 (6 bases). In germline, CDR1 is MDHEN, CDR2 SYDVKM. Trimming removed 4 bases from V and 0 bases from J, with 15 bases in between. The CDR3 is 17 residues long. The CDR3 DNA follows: TGTGCCAGCAGTTCTCCGGGACATCCCGCGAACACCGGGGAGCTGTTTTTT. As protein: CASSSPGHPANTGELFF.

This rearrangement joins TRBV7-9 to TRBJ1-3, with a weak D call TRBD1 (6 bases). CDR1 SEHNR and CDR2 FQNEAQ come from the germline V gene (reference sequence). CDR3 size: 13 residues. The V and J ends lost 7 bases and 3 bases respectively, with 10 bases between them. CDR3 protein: CASIGQIGNTIYF. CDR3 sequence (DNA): TGTGCCAGCATCGGACAGATTGGAAACACCATATATTTT.

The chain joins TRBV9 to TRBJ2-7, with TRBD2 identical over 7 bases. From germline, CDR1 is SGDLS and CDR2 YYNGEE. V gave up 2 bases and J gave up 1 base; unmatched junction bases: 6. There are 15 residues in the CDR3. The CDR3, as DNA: TGTGCCAGCAGCGTGATGGACGGGAGGTCCTACGAGCAGTACTTC. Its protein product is CASSVMDGRSYEQYF.

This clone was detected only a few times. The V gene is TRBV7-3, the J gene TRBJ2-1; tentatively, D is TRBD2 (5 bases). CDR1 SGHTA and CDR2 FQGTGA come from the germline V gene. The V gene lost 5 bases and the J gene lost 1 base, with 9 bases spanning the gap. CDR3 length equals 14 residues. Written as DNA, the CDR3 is TGTGCCAGCAGCCCAAGGACTTCCTACAATGAGCAGTTCTTC. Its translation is CASSPRTSYNEQFF.

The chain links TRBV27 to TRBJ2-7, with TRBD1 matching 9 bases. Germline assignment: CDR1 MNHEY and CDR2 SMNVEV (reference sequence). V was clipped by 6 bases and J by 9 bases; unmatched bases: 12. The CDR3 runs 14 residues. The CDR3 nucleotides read TGTGCCAGCAGGCCCGGGACAGGGCGACTTCTGCAGTACTTC. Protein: CASRPGTGRLLQYF.